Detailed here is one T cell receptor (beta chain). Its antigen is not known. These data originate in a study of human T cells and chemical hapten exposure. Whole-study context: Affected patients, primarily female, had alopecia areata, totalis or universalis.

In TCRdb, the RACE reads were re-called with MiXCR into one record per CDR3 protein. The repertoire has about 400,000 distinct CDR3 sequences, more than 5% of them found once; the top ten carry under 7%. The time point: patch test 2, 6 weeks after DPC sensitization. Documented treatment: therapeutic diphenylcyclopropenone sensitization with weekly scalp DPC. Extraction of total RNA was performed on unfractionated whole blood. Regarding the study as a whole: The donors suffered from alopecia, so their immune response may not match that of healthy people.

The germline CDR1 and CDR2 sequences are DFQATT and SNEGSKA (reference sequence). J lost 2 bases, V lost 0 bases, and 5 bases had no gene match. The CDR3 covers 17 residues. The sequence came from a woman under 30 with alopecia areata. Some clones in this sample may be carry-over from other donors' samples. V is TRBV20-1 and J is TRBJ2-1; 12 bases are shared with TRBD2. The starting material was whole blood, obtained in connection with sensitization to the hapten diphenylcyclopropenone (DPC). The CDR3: CSARDLAGGFAYNEQFF. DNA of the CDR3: TGCAGTGCTAGAGACCTAGCGGGGGGGTTTGCCTACAATGAGCAGTTCTTC.